Listed here are 12 T cell receptor beta chains from one sample, sequenced in a study of T cell responses to AZD1222 COVID-19 vaccine. Profiled with immunoSEQ multiplex PCR; TCRdb holds only in-frame clones, not every one. The table has roughly 160,000 clones, 93% seen once. This specimen was peripheral blood, taken on day 0 of AZD1222 vaccination. These TCRs come from an adult in good health.

The chain is built from TRBV3-1 (or the pseudogene TRBV3-2) and TRBJ2-2; D not resolved. Trimming left V 3 bases short and J 2 bases short, with 7 bases between. There are 14 residues in the CDR3. Germline CDR1 is LGHDT and CDR2 is YNNKEL (reference sequence). The CDR3 here is CASSQVHNTGELFF. Here the CDR3 DNA reads TGTGCCAGCAGCCAGGTACATAACACCGGGGAGCTGTTTTTT.

V gene TRBV27 combines with J gene TRBJ1-2, with D possibly matching TRBD1 (6 bases). This CDR3 has 12 residues. CDR1 and CDR2 from the germline V gene are MNHEY and SMNVEV (reference sequence). Deletions cut 6 bases from V and 8 bases from J, with 13 bases between. The CDR3 reads CASSRPGGGYTF. The CDR3 DNA is TGTGCCAGCAGCCGACCCGGGGGCGGCTACACCTTC.

This clone is a singleton in its sample. The genes are TRBV5-1 and TRBJ1-1; 8 nucleotides line up with TRBD1. J gave up 7 bases and V 4 bases, and 9 bases lay outside the gene matches. This CDR3 has 14 residues. Germline CDR1 and CDR2: SGHRS and YFSETQ. The CDR3 spells CASSRQGQANEAFF. CDR3 nucleotides: TGCGCCAGCAGCCGGCAGGGACAGGCGAATGAAGCTTTCTTT.

This chain joins TRBV30 and TRBJ1-6; D is possibly TRBD1 (5 bases). Germline CDR1 reads GTSNPN; CDR2 reads SVGIG (reference sequence). The CDR3 sequence is 14 residues long. V lost 0 bases and J lost 7, with 10 bases in between. CDR3 nucleotide sequence: TGTGCCTGGAGTGTCGGGGCGGGCAATTCACCCCTCCACTTT. It codes for CAWSVGAGNSPLHF.

V and J are TRBV4-1 and TRBJ1-4; maybe TRBD1 (6 bases). The CDR3 has 16 residues. V was clipped by 1 base and J by 7 bases, with 16 bases between them. CDR1 and CDR2 from the germline V gene are MGHRA and YSYEKL. The DNA for the CDR3 is TGCGCCAGCAGCCAAGCTGGGGGGCGGATTGTTGAAAAACTGTTTTTT. Protein: CASSQAGGRIVEKLFF.

This clone was counted once. V gene TRBV28 combines with J gene TRBJ2-7; 7 bases fit TRBD1. Germline CDR1 MDHEN, CDR2 SYDVKM. This CDR3 comprises 14 residues. Unmatched junction bases numbered 6, after V lost 6 bases and J lost 1 base. The CDR3 DNA is TGTGCCAGCAGAGCGCAGGGGGATTCCTACGAGCAGTACTTC. Translated, it gives CASRAQGDSYEQYF.

The chain recombines TRBV18 with TRBJ1-2; D is possibly TRBD1 (5 bases). CDR1 and CDR2 from the germline V gene are KGHSH and LQKENI. The CDR3 is 14 residues long. Trimming took 1 base from V and 6 from J, leaving 12 bases between them. The CDR3 protein is CASSPLEGLDGYTF. The CDR3 DNA reads as TGTGCCAGCTCACCACTGGAGGGGCTAGATGGCTACACCTTC.

This chain links TRBV7-8 with TRBJ1-4; D remains unclear. V gave up 5 bases and J gave up 0 bases, with 13 bases separating them. The CDR3 has 16 residues. CDR1 and CDR2 (germline): SGHVS, FQNEAQ. Here the CDR3 reads CASSALRYATNEKLFF. DNA for the CDR3: TGTGCCAGCAGCGCGCTTCGTTATGCAACTAATGAAAAACTGTTTTTT.

The gene calls are TRBV6-1 and TRBJ1-3, with unresolved D. The CDR3 extends over 16 amino acids. Germline CDR1 is MNHNS and CDR2 is SASEGT. V was shortened by 4 bases and J by 0 bases, with 13 bases between the two germline ends. The CDR3 region has the DNA TGTGCCAGCAGTGTAGAAATTGGGCTCTCTGGAAACACCATATATTTT. Protein sequence: CASSVEIGLSGNTIYF.

The V gene is TRBV14, the J gene TRBJ1-2; D unresolved. There are 14 residues in the CDR3. Trimming cost V 0 bases and J 6 bases, with 11 bases left between them. Germline CDR1 reads SGHDN; CDR2 reads FVKESK. This chain's CDR3 is CASSQDAHSHGYTF. In DNA, the CDR3 is TGTGCCAGCAGCCAAGATGCCCATTCGCATGGCTACACCTTC.

V usage is TRBV6-5 and J usage is TRBJ1-2; D is undetermined. The CDR3 runs 13 residues. Germline V lookup: CDR1 MNHEY, CDR2 SVGAGI. Trimming left V 7 bases short and J 6 bases short, with 15 bases between. In DNA, the CDR3 is TGTGCCAGCAAAACACCGGCCCGGAATGGCTACACCTTC. Protein: CASKTPARNGYTF.

This chain uses TRBV24-1 with TRBJ1-1; 10 bases align to TRBD1. The trim removed 3 bases at V and 0 bases at J, leaving 15 bases unmatched. The CDR3 extends over 20 amino acids. CDR1 KGHDR and CDR2 SFDVKD come from the germline V gene. CDR3 nucleotide sequence: TGTGCCACCAGTGATCGTCCGGGACAGGGGTTTGGAAACATGAACACTGAAGCTTTCTTT. It translates to CATSDRPGQGFGNMNTEAFF.